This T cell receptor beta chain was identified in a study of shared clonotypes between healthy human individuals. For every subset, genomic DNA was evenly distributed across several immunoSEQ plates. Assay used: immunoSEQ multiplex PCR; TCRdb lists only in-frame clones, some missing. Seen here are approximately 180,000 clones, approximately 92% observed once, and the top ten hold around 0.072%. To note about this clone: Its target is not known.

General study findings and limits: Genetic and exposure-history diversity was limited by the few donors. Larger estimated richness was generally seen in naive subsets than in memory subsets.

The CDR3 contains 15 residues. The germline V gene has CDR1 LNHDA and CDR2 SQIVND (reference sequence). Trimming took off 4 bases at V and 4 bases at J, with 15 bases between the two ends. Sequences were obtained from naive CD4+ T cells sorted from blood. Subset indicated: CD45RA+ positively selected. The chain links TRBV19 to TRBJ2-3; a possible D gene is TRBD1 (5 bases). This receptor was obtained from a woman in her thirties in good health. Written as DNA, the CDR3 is TGTGCCAGTAGTACAGTTGACAGTAGGTCAGATACGCAGTATTTT. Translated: CASSTVDSRSDTQYF. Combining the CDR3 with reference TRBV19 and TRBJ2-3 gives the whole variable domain DGGITQSPKYLFRKEGQNVTLSCEQNLNHDAMYWYRQDPGQGLRLIYYSQIVNDFQKGDIAEGYSVSREKKESFPLTVTSAQKNPTAFYLCASSTVDSRSDTQYFGPGTRLTVL.